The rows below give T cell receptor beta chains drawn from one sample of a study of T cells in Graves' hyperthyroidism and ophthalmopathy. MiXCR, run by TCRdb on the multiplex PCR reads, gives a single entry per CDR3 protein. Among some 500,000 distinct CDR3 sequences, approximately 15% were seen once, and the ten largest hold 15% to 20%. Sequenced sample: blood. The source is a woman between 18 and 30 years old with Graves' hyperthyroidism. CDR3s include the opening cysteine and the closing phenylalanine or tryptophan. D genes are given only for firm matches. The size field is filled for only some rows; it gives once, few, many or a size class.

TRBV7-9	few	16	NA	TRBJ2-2	CASSPRGGTDTGELFF	TGTGCCAGCAGCCCACGGGGAGGTACGGACACCGGGGAGCTGTTTTTT
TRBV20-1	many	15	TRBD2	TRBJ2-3	CSARDKRELADTQYF	TGCAGTGCTAGAGATAAGCGGGAGCTGGCAGATACGCAGTATTTT
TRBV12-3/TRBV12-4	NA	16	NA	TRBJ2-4	CASSLGQAGPKNIQYF	TGTGCCAGCAGTTTAGGCCAGGCAGGGCCCAAAAACATTCAGTACTTC
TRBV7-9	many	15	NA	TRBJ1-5	CASSLGVGLNQPQHF	TGTGCCAGCAGCTTAGGGGTAGGATTAAATCAGCCCCAGCATTTT
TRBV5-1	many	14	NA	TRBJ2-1	CASSLGEEYNEQFF	TGCGCCAGCAGCTTGGGGGAGGAATACAATGAGCAGTTCTTC
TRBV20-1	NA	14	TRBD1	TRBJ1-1	CSARGDRGPTEAFF	TGCAGTGCTAGGGGGGACAGGGGGCCCACTGAAGCTTTCTTT
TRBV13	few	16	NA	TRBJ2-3	CASSLGASGGGDTQYF	TGTGCCAGCAGCTTAGGGGCTAGCGGAGGGGGTGATACGCAGTATTTT
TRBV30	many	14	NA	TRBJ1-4	CAWSAGKEGEKLFF	TGTGCCTGGAGTGCAGGGAAGGAGGGTGAAAAACTGTTTTTT
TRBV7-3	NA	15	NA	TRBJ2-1	CASSLNLAMVNEQFF	TGTGCCAGCAGCTTAAATCTAGCTATGGTAAATGAGCAGTTCTTC
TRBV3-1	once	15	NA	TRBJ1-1	CASSQVRGRYTEAFF	TGTGCCAGCAGCCAAGTTCGGGGAAGGTACACTGAAGCTTTCTTT
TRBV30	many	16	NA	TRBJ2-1	CAWSSFDRSSYNEQFF	TGTGCCTGGAGCTCCTTCGACAGAAGCTCCTACAATGAGCAGTTCTTC
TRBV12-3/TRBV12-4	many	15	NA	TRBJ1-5	CASQFTGRDNQPQHF	TGTGCCAGCCAGTTTACGGGGCGGGATAATCAGCCCCAGCATTTT
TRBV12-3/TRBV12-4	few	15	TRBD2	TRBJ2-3	CASQATSGNPDTQYF	TGTGCCAGTCAAGCGACTAGCGGGAACCCAGATACGCAGTATTTT
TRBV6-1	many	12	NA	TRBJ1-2	CASTPRVAGYTF	TGTGCCAGCACCCCGCGAGTGGCTGGCTACACCTTC
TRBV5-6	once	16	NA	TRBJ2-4	CASSLAGGVGYDIQYF	TGTGCCAGCAGCTTGGCCGGAGGGGTGGGGTACGACATTCAGTACTTC
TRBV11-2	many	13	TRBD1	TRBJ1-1	CASSLGQQRQAFF	TGTGCCAGCAGCTTGGGACAGCAACGTCAAGCTTTCTTT
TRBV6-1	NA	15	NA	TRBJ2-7	CASIGLGRGIDEQYF	TGTGCCAGCATTGGGCTGGGGCGCGGGATCGACGAGCAGTACTTC
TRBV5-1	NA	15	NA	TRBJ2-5	CASSLISGDQETQYF	TGCGCCAGCAGCTTGATTTCTGGGGACCAAGAGACCCAGTACTTC
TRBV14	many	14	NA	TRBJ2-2	CASSQARNTGELFF	TGTGCCAGCAGCCAAGCACGAAACACCGGGGAGCTGTTTTTT
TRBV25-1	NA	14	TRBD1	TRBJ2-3	CASRDRADTDTQYF	TGTGCCAGCAGGGACAGGGCGGACACAGATACGCAGTATTTT
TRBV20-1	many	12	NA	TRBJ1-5	CSARSGRQPQHF	TGCAGTGCCAGATCAGGAAGGCAGCCCCAGCATTTT
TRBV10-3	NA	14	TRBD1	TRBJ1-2	CAISKRQGANGYTF	TGTGCCATCAGTAAGAGACAGGGGGCGAATGGCTACACCTTC
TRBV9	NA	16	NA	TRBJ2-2	CASSAWDDSRTGELFF	TGTGCCAGCAGCGCTTGGGACGACTCCAGAACCGGGGAGCTGTTTTTT
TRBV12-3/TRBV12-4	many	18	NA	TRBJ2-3	CASSAASRRVIGTDTQYF	TGTGCCAGCAGTGCTGCTAGCAGGAGAGTCATAGGCACAGATACGCAGTATTTT
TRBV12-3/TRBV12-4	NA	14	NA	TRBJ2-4	CASSLDVAKNIRYF	TGTGCCAGCAGTTTAGACGTAGCCAAAAACATTCGGTACTTC
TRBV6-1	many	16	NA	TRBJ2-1	CASSEGYFRADSGQFF	TGTGCCAGCAGCGAAGGGTACTTTCGCGCAGACAGTGGGCAGTTCTTC
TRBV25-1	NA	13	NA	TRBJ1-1	CASSESRNTEAFF	TGTGCCAGCAGTGAATCCAGAAACACTGAAGCTTTCTTT
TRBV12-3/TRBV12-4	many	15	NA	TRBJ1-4	CASSLYPGFNEKLFF	TGTGCCAGCAGTTTATACCCAGGCTTTAATGAAAAACTGTTTTTT
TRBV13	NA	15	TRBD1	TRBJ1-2	CASSFSGGPGYGYTF	TGTGCCAGCAGCTTCTCAGGGGGTCCGGGATATGGCTACACCTTC
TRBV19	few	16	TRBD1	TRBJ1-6	CASSAGTAAYNSPLHF	TGTGCCAGTAGTGCTGGGACAGCCGCCTATAATTCACCCCTCCACTTT
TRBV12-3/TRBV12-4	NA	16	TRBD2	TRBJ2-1	CAGSPGLAGGYNEQFF	TGTGCCGGCAGTCCGGGACTAGCGGGAGGATACAATGAGCAGTTCTTC
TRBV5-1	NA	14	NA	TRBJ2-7	CASSGMGGAYEQYF	TGCGCCAGCAGCGGAATGGGCGGCGCCTACGAGCAGTACTTC
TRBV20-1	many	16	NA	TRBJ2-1	CSARDLVAREYNEQFF	TGCAGTGCTAGAGATCTCGTGGCTAGGGAATACAATGAGCAGTTCTTC
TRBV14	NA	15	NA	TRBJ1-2	CASSQVDRANYGYTF	TGTGCCAGCAGCCAAGTGGACAGAGCTAACTATGGCTACACCTTC
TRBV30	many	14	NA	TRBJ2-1	CAWSQGVGKNEQFF	TGTGCCTGGAGTCAGGGAGTAGGTAAAAATGAGCAGTTCTTC
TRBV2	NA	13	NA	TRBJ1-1	CASRQGGSTEAFF	TGTGCCAGCAGACAGGGCGGTAGCACTGAAGCTTTCTTT
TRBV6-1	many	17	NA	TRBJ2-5	CASSTWRAGGRRETQYF	TGTGCCAGCAGTACCTGGAGGGCAGGGGGTCGTCGAGAGACCCAGTACTTC